The rows below give T cell receptor beta chains drawn from one sample of a study of cytomegalovirus exposure and HLA in healthy donors. Here immunoSEQ multiplex PCR was the method, and the copy in TCRdb shows in-frame clones only, minus some. The sample yields 260,000 or so clones, roughly 89% seen once. Sequences were obtained from PBMCs. The receptors here all came from a man between 18 and 29 years old in good health and CMV-seronegative. Each CDR3 is given with its conserved first and last residue. The D gene is left open where the match is weak. Clone size is not always given. Where it is, it says once, few, many or a class for expanded clones.

TRBD2,NA,TRBV18,TRBJ2-1,TGTGCCAGCTCACCTCAGCGGGAGGGCCCCTACAATGAGCAGTTCTTC,CASSPQREGPYNEQFF
NA,NA,TRBV7-3,TRBJ2-3,TGTGCCAGCAGCTTAAAGGACTACGCAGATACGCAGTATTTT,CASSLKDYADTQYF
TRBD2,NA,TRBV4-3,TRBJ2-1,TGCGCCAGCAGCCAAGAAAGGACTAGCGGTTACAATGAGCAGTTCTTC,CASSQERTSGYNEQFF
TRBD1,NA,TRBV5-6,TRBJ1-5,TGTGCCAGCAGCTTGGTTGACAGGGCCCATAGCAATCAGCCCCAGCATTTT,CASSLVDRAHSNQPQHF
TRBD2,NA,TRBV11-3,TRBJ2-3,TGTGCCAGCAGCGATCGCGGGAGCTCAGATACGCAGTATTTT,CASSDRGSSDTQYF
NA,NA,TRBV28,TRBJ2-3,TGTGCCAGCAGCCGAGGCGCCACCTTCACAGATACGCAGTATTTT,CASSRGATFTDTQYF
NA,NA,TRBV11-3,TRBJ2-1,TGTGCCAGCAGCGTCGGGACAAATTCCTACAATGAGCAGTTCTTC,CASSVGTNSYNEQFF
NA,NA,TRBV7-8,TRBJ2-3,TGTGCCAGCAGCTTAAACGTGGCTTTCCCAGGCACAGATACGCAGTATTTT,CASSLNVAFPGTDTQYF
TRBD1,NA,TRBV28,TRBJ1-1,TGTGCCAGCAGACGCCAGGGGGAGACTGAAGCTTTCTTT,CASRRQGETEAFF
TRBD2,NA,TRBV13,TRBJ2-3,TGTGCCAGCAGCGCAGGGGGACTAGCGGGGGGGCCCCAAGATACGCAGTATTTT,CASSAGGLAGGPQDTQYF
NA,few,TRBV2,TRBJ2-7,TGTGCCAGCACTACGGGGGGCAAGCAGTACTTC,CASTTGGKQYF
NA,NA,TRBV6-6,TRBJ2-2,TGTGCCAGCAGTTACGGGCACCTCACCGGGGAGCTGTTTTTT,CASSYGHLTGELFF
NA,once,TRBV6-6,TRBJ2-3,TGTGCCAGCGGGGGCGGGAGTCCGGATACGCAGTATTTT,CASGGGSPDTQYF
TRBD2,NA,TRBV4-1,TRBJ2-2,TGCGCCAGCAGCCAAGACAGTGGACTAGCGGGGTTTCGGGAGCTGTTTTTT,CASSQDSGLAGFRELFF
TRBD2,NA,TRBV5-1,TRBJ2-1,TGCGCCAGCAGCTTCAATAGCGGGAGGGCCTTGGCGAATGAGCAGTTCTTC,CASSFNSGRALANEQFF
NA,NA,TRBV9,TRBJ2-1,TGTGCCAGCAGCGTAGGGAGTAGGTACAATGAGCAGTTCTTC,CASSVGSRYNEQFF
TRBD2,NA,TRBV28,TRBJ2-7,TGTGCCAGCAGTTTATTAACTAGCGGGGGGGCTAACAAGTACTTC,CASSLLTSGGANKYF
NA,NA,TRBV7-2,TRBJ2-1,TGTGCCAGCAGCTGGTGGGCAGGGATCAATGAGCAGTTCTTC,CASSWWAGINEQFF
NA,NA,TRBV2,TRBJ2-7,TGTGCCAGCAGAGGCAGGTTGTACGAGCAGTACTTC,CASRGRLYEQYF
TRBD2,NA,TRBV28,TRBJ2-3,TGTGCCAGCAACCAGCGGGGGGGCCAGTATTTT,CASNQRGGQYF
TRBD1,NA,TRBV7-9,TRBJ1-5,TGTGCCAGCAGCCAGACAGGGGGCAATCAGCCCCAGCATTTT,CASSQTGGNQPQHF
TRBD1,once,TRBV6-5,TRBJ2-1,TGTGCCAGCAGTGCCCGGGACAGCTCCTACAATGAGCAGTTCTTC,CASSARDSSYNEQFF
TRBD1,NA,TRBV19,TRBJ2-1,TGTGCCAGTAGACCGGGACAGGCCGCCTACAATGAGCAGTTCTTC,CASRPGQAAYNEQFF
NA,NA,TRBV6-6,TRBJ1-2,TGTGCCAGCAGCTCTAATACAGCTAACTATGGCTACACCTTC,CASSSNTANYGYTF
NA,NA,TRBV2,TRBJ1-5,TGTGCCAGCAGTGGGGCAGGGCGGTATCAGCCCCAGCATTTT,CASSGAGRYQPQHF
NA,NA,TRBV6-1,TRBJ1-2,TGTGCCAGCAGTGAAGCTCTCCCAGCTAACTATGGCTACACCTTC,CASSEALPANYGYTF
NA,NA,TRBV5-4,TRBJ1-2,TGTGCCAGCAGCCAACCAAACCAACGGAACTATGGCTACACCTTC,CASSQPNQRNYGYTF
NA,NA,TRBV2,TRBJ2-1,TGTGCCAGCAGTGAAGCAGTGGGGCAGTTCAATGAGCAGTTCTTC,CASSEAVGQFNEQFF
TRBD2,NA,TRBV5-6,TRBJ2-1,TGTGCCAGCAGCTTACCCGGGACTAGCGGGAGACAAGAGCAGTTCTTC,CASSLPGTSGRQEQFF